This TCR beta chain is drawn from a study of shared clonotypes between healthy human individuals. About the study: The cohort comprised a couple of women and a few men. Their ages spanned 18 to 49 years. Whole-study findings and limits: Across subsets, estimated richness was generally greater for naive than for memory populations.

Note on this clone: Its antigen is unidentified.

Donors, healthy HIV-negative adults, lacked recent acute infections or vaccinations. Germline loops: CDR1 KGHSH, CDR2 LQKENI. The CDR3 is made up of 15 amino acids. Trimming shortened V by 8 bases and J by 3 bases, and 19 bases separated the two germline ends. Produced via immunoSEQ multiplex PCR; TCRdb's table is partial and in-frame only. This table has more than 2 million clones, 85% to 95% appearing once. This chain uses TRBV18 with TRBJ1-1, with D perhaps matching TRBD1 (6 bases). The source of this sequence is a young man in good health. The sample comprised naive CD4+ T cells sorted from blood. Stated subset: CD45RA+ positively selected. CDR3 in DNA: TGTGCCAGCAGCTTAAACATCAGGGGCTACACTGAAGCTTTCTTT. Translating gives CASSLNIRGYTEAFF.